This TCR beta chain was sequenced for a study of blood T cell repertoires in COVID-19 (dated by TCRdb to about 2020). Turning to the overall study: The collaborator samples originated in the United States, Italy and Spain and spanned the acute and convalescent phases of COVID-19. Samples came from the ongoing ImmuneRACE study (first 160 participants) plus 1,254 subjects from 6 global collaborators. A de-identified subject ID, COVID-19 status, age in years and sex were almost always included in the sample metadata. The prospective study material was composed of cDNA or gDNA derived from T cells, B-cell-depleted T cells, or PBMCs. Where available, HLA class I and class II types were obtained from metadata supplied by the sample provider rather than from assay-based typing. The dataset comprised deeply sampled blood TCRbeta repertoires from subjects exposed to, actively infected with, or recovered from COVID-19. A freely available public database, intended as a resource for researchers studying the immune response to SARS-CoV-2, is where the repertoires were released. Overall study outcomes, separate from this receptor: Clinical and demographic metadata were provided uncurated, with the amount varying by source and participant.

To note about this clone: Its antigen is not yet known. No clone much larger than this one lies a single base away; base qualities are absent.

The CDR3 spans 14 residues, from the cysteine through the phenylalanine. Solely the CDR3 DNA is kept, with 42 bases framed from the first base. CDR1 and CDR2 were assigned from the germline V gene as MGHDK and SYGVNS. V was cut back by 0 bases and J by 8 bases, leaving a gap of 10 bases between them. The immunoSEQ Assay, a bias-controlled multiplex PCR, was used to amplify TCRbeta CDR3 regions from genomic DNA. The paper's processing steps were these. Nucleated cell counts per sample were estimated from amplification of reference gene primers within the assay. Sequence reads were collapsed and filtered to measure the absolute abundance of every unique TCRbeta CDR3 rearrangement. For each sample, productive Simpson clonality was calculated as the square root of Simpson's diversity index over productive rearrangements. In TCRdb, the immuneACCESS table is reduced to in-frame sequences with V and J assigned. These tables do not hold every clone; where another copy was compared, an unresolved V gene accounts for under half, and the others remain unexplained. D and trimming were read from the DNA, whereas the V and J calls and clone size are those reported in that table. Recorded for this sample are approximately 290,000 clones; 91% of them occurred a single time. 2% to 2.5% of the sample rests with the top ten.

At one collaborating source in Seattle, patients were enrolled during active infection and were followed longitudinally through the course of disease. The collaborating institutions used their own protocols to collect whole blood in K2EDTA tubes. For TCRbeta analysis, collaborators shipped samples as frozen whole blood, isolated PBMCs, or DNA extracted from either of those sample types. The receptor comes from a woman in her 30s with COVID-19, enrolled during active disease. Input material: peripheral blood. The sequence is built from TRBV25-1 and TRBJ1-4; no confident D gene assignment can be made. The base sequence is TGTGCCAGCAGTGAATATTATGGAGACGAAAAACTGTTTTTT. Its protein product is CASSEYYGDEKLFF.